Listed below are T cell receptor beta chains from one sample, sequenced in a study of blood T cell repertoires in COVID-19. Method: immunoSEQ multiplex PCR; TCRdb's copy keeps in-frame clones and lacks some. The data hold a few hundred thousand clones, with 92% observed a single time. Sample: PBMCs or T cells enriched from blood (not recorded which). The receptors come from a woman aged 25-40 years who had recovered from COVID-19. The CDR3 runs from the conserved cysteine through the conserved F or W. D genes are given only for firm matches. Size is stated for part of the rows, as once, few or many counts, or as a class when the clone is expanded.

J	V	size	D	CDR3	DNA
TRBJ1-2	TRBV13	NA	TRBD1	CASSLGTGEYNGYTF	TGTGCCAGCAGCTTGGGGACAGGGGAGTATAATGGCTACACCTTC
TRBJ1-5	TRBV7-9	NA	NA	CASSLGRAGGDSNQPQHF	TGTGCCAGCAGCTTAGGCAGGGCGGGGGGGGATAGCAATCAGCCCCAGCATTTT
TRBJ2-5	TRBV7-2	NA	TRBD2	CASSPLAGGPWETQYF	TGTGCCAGCAGCCCTCTAGCGGGAGGGCCATGGGAGACCCAGTACTTC
TRBJ2-7	TRBV28	NA	NA	CASSPRVTYEQYF	TGTGCCAGCAGTCCCCGAGTTACCTACGAGCAGTACTTC
TRBJ2-3	TRBV20-1	NA	NA	CSASIAGGTDTQYF	TGCAGTGCTAGTATCGCAGGAGGGACAGATACGCAGTATTTT
TRBJ1-2	TRBV7-6	once	NA	CASSLAWLTGNHYGYTF	TGTGCCAGCAGCTTAGCGTGGTTGACGGGAAACCACTATGGCTACACCTTC
TRBJ1-2	TRBV19	NA	NA	CASSIETQGVTLYGYTF	TGTGCCAGTAGTATTGAAACTCAAGGGGTAACGCTCTATGGCTACACCTTC
TRBJ1-1	TRBV7-6	NA	NA	CASSLRGSAASEAFF	TGTGCCAGCAGCTTACGGGGATCGGCGGCCTCTGAAGCTTTCTTT
TRBJ1-2	TRBV7-9	NA	TRBD1	CASSLQGDYGYTF	TGTGCCAGCAGCTTGCAGGGGGACTATGGCTACACCTTC
TRBJ1-5	TRBV18	NA	NA	CASSPGGNQPQHF	TGTGCCAGCTCACCCGGCGGTAATCAGCCCCAGCATTTT
TRBJ2-5	TRBV11-2	NA	TRBD2	CASSFPSSGGALETQYF	TGTGCCAGCAGCTTCCCAAGTAGCGGGGGGGCCTTAGAGACCCAGTACTTC
TRBJ2-5	TRBV7-2	NA	NA	CASSATGLHKAQYF	TGTGCCAGCAGCGCAACGGGACTGCATAAGGCCCAGTACTTC
TRBJ2-5	TRBV7-9	NA	TRBD1	CASSLAGQASETQYF	TGTGCCAGCAGCTTGGCGGGACAGGCCTCGGAGACCCAGTACTTC
TRBJ2-3	TRBV5-1	NA	NA	CASSLLTDTQYF	TGCGCCAGCAGTTTGCTCACAGATACGCAGTATTTT
TRBJ2-3	TRBV7-2	NA	NA	CASSPEPTDTQYF	TGTGCCAGCAGTCCAGAACCCACAGATACGCAGTATTTT
TRBJ2-1	TRBV4-1	NA	TRBD2	CASSQVLAGGYNEQFF	TGCGCCAGCAGCCAAGTTCTAGCGGGGGGATACAATGAGCAGTTCTTC
TRBJ2-4	TRBV15	NA	NA	CATSRVSENIQYF	TGTGCCACCAGCAGAGTGAGTGAGAACATTCAGTACTTC
TRBJ2-2	TRBV18	NA	NA	CASPPGVQRELFF	TGTGCCAGCCCCCCGGGGGTTCAGAGGGAGCTGTTTTTT
TRBJ1-2	TRBV7-9	NA	NA	CASSLREGGYTF	TGTGCCAGCAGCTTGAGGGAGGGCGGCTACACCTTC
TRBJ1-5	TRBV28	NA	TRBD1	CASRRQGFAWDQPQHF	TGTGCCAGCAGGAGACAGGGGTTTGCTTGGGATCAGCCCCAGCATTTT
TRBJ2-2	TRBV5-1	NA	TRBD1	CASEAGGNTGELFF	TGCGCCAGCGAGGCAGGGGGGAACACCGGGGAGCTGTTTTTT
TRBJ2-5	TRBV6-2/TRBV6-3	NA	NA	CASSLTGETQYF	TGTGCCAGCAGCCTCACAGGGGAGACCCAGTACTTC
TRBJ2-7	TRBV7-2	NA	TRBD2	CASSSGTSGRGAYEQYF	TGTGCCAGCAGCTCCGGGACTAGCGGGAGAGGGGCCTACGAGCAGTACTTC
TRBJ2-7	TRBV28	NA	NA	CASSFGVTYEQYF	TGTGCCAGCAGTTTCGGGGTTACCTACGAGCAGTACTTC
TRBJ2-2	TRBV7-2	once	NA	CASTRRDAGELFF	TGTGCCAGCACCCGGAGGGACGCCGGGGAGCTGTTTTTT
TRBJ1-6	TRBV28	NA	NA	CASRPDRGTNSPLHF	TGTGCCTCCCGACCCGATAGGGGGACTAATTCACCCCTCCACTTT
TRBJ2-7	TRBV10-2	NA	TRBD2	CASSESHTGTSTILPAYEQYF	TGCGCCAGCAGTGAGTCTCACACCGGGACTAGCACGATTCTACCTGCCTACGAGCAGTACTTC
TRBJ2-2	TRBV7-3	once	NA	CASSLPDKQDTGELFF	TGTGCCAGCAGCCTACCGGACAAGCAGGACACCGGGGAGCTGTTTTTT
TRBJ2-1	TRBV5-5	NA	NA	CASSFRTTNEQFF	TGTGCCAGCAGCTTTAGGACTACGAATGAGCAGTTCTTC
TRBJ2-2	TRBV11-3	NA	NA	CASTGGRRENTGELFF	TGTGCCAGCACCGGGGGGCGGCGGGAGAACACCGGGGAGCTGTTTTTT
TRBJ2-3	TRBV9	NA	NA	CASSVGVGGTDTQYF	TGTGCCAGCAGCGTAGGCGTGGGAGGCACAGATACGCAGTATTTT
TRBJ2-1	TRBV3-1/TRBV3-2	NA	TRBD2	CASSQERLLARESSYNEQFF	TGTGCCAGCAGCCAAGAAAGGTTACTAGCGCGAGAGAGCTCCTACAATGAGCAGTTCTTC
TRBJ2-7	TRBV4-1	NA	NA	CASSHTSNVYEQYF	TGCGCCAGCAGCCATACAAGTAACGTATACGAGCAGTACTTC
TRBJ2-4	TRBV11-3	NA	NA	CASLGVRGIQYF	TGTGCCAGCCTCGGGGTGCGTGGCATTCAGTACTTC
TRBJ1-2	TRBV13	NA	TRBD1	CASSVGQDGYRGYTF	TGTGCCAGCAGCGTCGGACAGGACGGGTACCGGGGCTACACCTTC
TRBJ1-3	TRBV3-1/TRBV3-2	NA	NA	CASSRPGARSGNTIYF	TGTGCCAGCAGCCGCCCAGGGGCCCGCTCTGGAAACACCATATATTTT
TRBJ1-1	TRBV19	NA	TRBD1	CASSIGQGGGNTEAFF	TGTGCCAGTAGTATTGGACAGGGAGGGGGAAACACTGAAGCTTTCTTT
TRBJ2-7	TRBV2	NA	TRBD1	CASRLYNRGEQYF	TGTGCCAGCAGGCTGTACAACAGGGGCGAGCAGTACTTC
TRBJ2-1	TRBV19	NA	NA	CASSWRGGSSYNEQFF	TGTGCCAGTAGCTGGCGAGGGGGAAGCTCCTACAATGAGCAGTTCTTC
TRBJ2-7	TRBV27	NA	TRBD1	CASSWRTGSYEQYF	TGTGCCAGCAGTTGGCGGACAGGGAGCTACGAGCAGTACTTC
TRBJ1-1	TRBV6-5	NA	NA	CASSYPGGAEAFF	TGTGCCAGCAGTTACCCGGGGGGGGCTGAAGCTTTCTTT
TRBJ2-5	TRBV3-1/TRBV3-2	NA	NA	CASSQVSRVSQYF	TGTGCCAGCAGCCAAGTCTCCCGGGTGAGCCAGTACTTC
TRBJ2-1	TRBV11-2	once	TRBD2	CASVEASGSNEQFF	TGTGCCAGCGTGGAGGCTAGCGGATCTAATGAGCAGTTCTTC